This T cell receptor (beta chain) was recorded in a study of blood T cells in healthy people across ages. Per sample, at least 5.5 micrograms of total RNA were extracted. Together with a sample-barcoded 5' primer, a J-beta primer mix was included in a second PCR lasting roughly 7 to 11 cycles. From the 5' RACE reads, TCRdb called clonotypes with MiXCR, one entry per CDR3 protein. The sample holds about 670,000 distinct CDR3 sequences; roughly half are singletons and the top ten take approximately 13%. About this clonotype: Its antigen remains unidentified.

General study findings and limits: Relative to aged donors, long-lived donors carried more naive CD4+ cells and displayed higher diversity. PBMCs went unsorted, and a conclusive naive versus antigen-experienced comparison was therefore prevented.

This CDR3 has 15 residues. Trimming left V 5 bases short and J 0 bases short, with 9 bases between. Germline CDR1 reads SGHRS; CDR2 reads YFSETQ. This sequence was found in a woman of 80 years or more in good health. The material sequenced was blood. The gene calls are TRBV5-1 and TRBJ1-6; possible D gene TRBD1, 6 bases. CDR3 nucleotide sequence: TGCGCCAGCAGACAGGGTTCCTCCTATAATTCACCCCTCCACTTT. This encodes CASRQGSSYNSPLHF.